This T cell receptor (beta chain) is drawn from a study of OX40 agonist ivuxolimab in advanced cancers. V shed 8 bases, J shed 4 bases, and the junction held 21 bases outside the gene matches. The length of the CDR3 is 18 residues. In germline, CDR1 is SEHNR, CDR2 FQNEAQ (reference sequence). Clones were read by immunoSEQ multiplex PCR, and TCRdb kept only the in-frame ones, dropping some. Among some 50,000 clones listed, around 81% were seen once. J is TRBJ1-2 and V is TRBV7-9; TRBD1 aligns across 8 bases. The material was CD4+ or CD8+ T cells sorted from blood, obtained in a trial of the OX40 agonist ivuxolimab. The source of this sequence is an adult with an advanced solid tumor such as melanoma, head and neck, liver or kidney cancer. Written as DNA, the CDR3 is TGTGCCAGCGGGTGGTCGATCCCGACCCAGGGGGCGAGCTATGGCTACACCTTC. Protein product: CASGWSIPTQGASYGYTF.